A single sample gave rise to the 24 T cell receptor beta chains below, sequenced in a study of monozygotic twins with inflammatory bowel disease. TCRdb reprocessed the 5' RACE reads, with one entry per CDR3 protein and no DNA. The table lists 440,000 or so distinct CDR3 sequences, with around 2.5% in the top ten. Sequenced sample: blood. The receptors here all came from a human donor with ulcerative colitis or Crohn's disease, or a healthy co-twin of an affected twin (not recorded which).

V gene TRBV21-1 combines with J gene TRBJ1-6; the D call from TCRdb, TRBD1, cannot be confirmed without DNA. TRBV21-1 counts as a pseudogene. This CDR3 comprises 17 residues. The CDR3 sequence is CVSSKGGNETFNSPLHF.

This chain links TRBV10-3 with TRBJ1-6; TCRdb returns TRBD1, unconfirmable since there is no DNA. The CDR3 spans 15 residues. Germline CDR1 reads ENHRY; CDR2 reads SYGVKD. The CDR3 is CAISDTGVTNSPLHF.

This rearrangement joins TRBV19 to TRBJ2-1. Germline V gene data show CDR1 as LNHDA and CDR2 as SQIVND (reference sequence). This CDR3 region has 13 residues. The CDR3 spells CASSNGRYNEQFF.

This chain links TRBV24-1 with TRBJ1-5. This CDR3 region has 14 residues. Germline V CDR1 and CDR2: KGHDR, SFDVKD. This chain's CDR3 is CATSDFGGNQPQHF.

The chain couples TRBV7-2 to TRBJ2-2. Germline CDR1 reads SGHTA; CDR2 reads FQGNSA. The CDR3 is 15 residues long. The CDR3 reads CASSLSVGNTGELFF.

The V call is TRBV21-1, the J call TRBJ2-5. TRBV21-1 is noted as a pseudogene. The CDR3 length is 14 residues. The CDR3 spells CASSKVGEEETQYF.

This sequence joins TRBV30 and TRBJ1-2; TCRdb designates TRBD1, a call that cannot be tested without DNA. The germline gives CDR1 GTSNPN, CDR2 SVGIG (reference sequence). The CDR3 consists of 15 residues. CDR3: CAWSGQGRKRTGYTF. Variable domain in full (rest from reference TRBV30 and TRBJ1-2): SQTIHQWPATLVQPVGSPLSLECTVEGTSNPNLYWYRQAAGRGLQLLFYSVGIGQISSEVPQNLSASRPQDRQFILSSKKLLLSDSGFYLCAWSGQGRKRTGYTFGSGTRLTVV.

The chain couples TRBV19 to TRBJ1-2; TCRdb lists TRBD1, though no DNA is available to test this call. Per germline, CDR1 LNHDA and CDR2 SQIVND (reference sequence). The CDR3 spans 14 residues. The CDR3 loop is CASSTNDRGPGYTF. Complete variable domain (other parts from reference TRBV19 and TRBJ1-2): DGGITQSPKYLFRKEGQNVTLSCEQNLNHDAMYWYRQDPGQGLRLIYYSQIVNDFQKGDIAEGYSVSREKKESFPLTVTSAQKNPTAFYLCASSTNDRGPGYTFGSGTRLTVV.

The V gene is TRBV19, the J gene TRBJ1-1. In germline, CDR1 is LNHDA, CDR2 SQIVND (reference sequence). The CDR3 length is 14 residues. CDR3 sequence reads: CASQTQGRLTEAFF.

The rearrangement joins TRBV7-9 to TRBJ2-7; the TCRdb call, TRBD2, lacks DNA for checking. Germline V CDR1 and CDR2: SEHNR, FQNEAQ (reference sequence). CDR3 length equals 15 residues. The CDR3 sequence is CASTGDQLGTYEQYF.

The gene calls are TRBV20-1 and TRBJ1-1; the D gene TCRdb calls, TRBD1, cannot be checked with no DNA. CDR1 and CDR2 from the germline V gene are DFQATT and SNEGSKA (reference sequence). The CDR3 is made up of 15 amino acids. The CDR3 loop reads CSAREWTGRGTEAFF.

The J gene is TRBJ2-1, the V gene TRBV7-2; TCRdb's D call of TRBD2 is untestable without DNA. The germline CDR1 and CDR2 sequences are SGHTA and FQGNSA. The CDR3 spans 16 residues. Here the CDR3 reads CASSPPGLSGNNEQFF.

V and J are TRBV27 and TRBJ2-3; TCRdb's assignment of TRBD2 cannot be checked, as there is no DNA. Per the germline V gene, CDR1 is MNHEY and CDR2 is SMNVEV (reference sequence). The CDR3 covers 15 residues. CDR3 loop: CASSLPGRATDTQYF.

V is TRBV11-3 and J is TRBJ2-5; TCRdb selects TRBD1, and the lack of DNA leaves this call unchecked. The CDR3 totals 15 residues. The germline CDR1 and CDR2 sequences are SGHNT and YENEEA. Here the CDR3 reads CASSRGEGAGETQYF.

The chain links TRBV12-3 or TRBV12-4 to TRBJ1-1. The CDR3 runs 15 residues. CDR3 protein: CASSLGPYAGSEAFF.

The rearrangement links TRBV6-5 to TRBJ1-2. The CDR3 runs 13 residues. The germline V gene encodes CDR1 MNHEY and CDR2 SVGAGI. Here the CDR3 reads CASSKGINYGYTF.

J is TRBJ2-4 and V is TRBV5-6; the TCRdb D gene call, TRBD1, has no DNA to confirm it. Per the germline V gene, CDR1 is SGHDT and CDR2 is YYEEEE. The CDR3 is 14 amino acids. The CDR3 region is CASSYWDRESIQYF.

The chain carries TRBV7-2 and TRBJ1-1. The germline V gene encodes CDR1 SGHTA and CDR2 FQGNSA. CDR3 size: 15 residues. This CDR3 reads CASSFMGIRGTEAFF.

V and J are TRBV5-1 and TRBJ2-1; with no DNA, the TCRdb D assignment of TRBD1 cannot be verified. The CDR3 covers 19 residues. Germline loops: CDR1 SGHRS, CDR2 YFSETQ. The chain's CDR3 is CASSREGVGLVGAYNEQFF.

This rearrangement joins TRBV6-6 to TRBJ1-4; no DNA is available, so the TRBD1 call from TCRdb remains unchecked. Looked up from germline, CDR1 is MNHNY and CDR2 is SVGAGI (reference sequence). The CDR3 has 13 amino acids. Here the CDR3 reads CATRRGINEKLFF.

V is TRBV20-1 and J is TRBJ2-2. This CDR3 region has 16 residues. CDR1 is DFQATT and CDR2 is SNEGSKA in the germline V gene (reference sequence). The CDR3 sequence: CSARDDFWGSAGELFF.

The chain combines TRBV20-1 with TRBJ1-4. Germline lookup yields CDR1 DFQATT and CDR2 SNEGSKA (reference sequence). The CDR3 sequence is 13 residues long. Here the CDR3 reads CSARKPLNEKLFF.

The rearrangement uses TRBV12-3 or TRBV12-4 and TRBJ1-2; TCRdb selects TRBD1, and the lack of DNA leaves this call unchecked. The CDR3 length is 13 residues. CDR3 sequence reads: CASSPDRAYGYTF.

The V and J genes are TRBV29-1 and TRBJ2-4; no DNA is available, so the TRBD1 call from TCRdb remains unchecked. This CDR3 has 11 amino acids. Germline V gene data show CDR1 as SQVTM and CDR2 as ANQGSEA. The CDR3 loop reads CSGGRGDMQYF.